These 28 T cell receptor beta chains were sequenced from one sample in a study of T cell responses to AZD1222 COVID-19 vaccine. The data were produced by immunoSEQ multiplex PCR, yet TCRdb's version contains in-frame clones alone and is incomplete. The sample yields a few hundred thousand clones, 93% seen once. This specimen was peripheral blood, taken on day 0 of AZD1222 vaccination. The origin of the receptors is an adult in good health.

The CDR3 here is CASSRDRGSYGYTF. The CDR3 region has the DNA TGTGCCAGCAGCCGGGACAGGGGGTCATATGGCTACACCTTC. The V call is TRBV2, the J call TRBJ1-2; 11 bases line up with TRBD1. The V and J ends lost 6 bases and 5 bases, in that order; junction bases with no gene match: 5. Germline-derived CDR1 and CDR2 are SNHLY and FYNNEI. This CDR3 contains 14 residues. The full variable domain, rest sourced from reference TRBV2 and TRBJ1-2, is EPEVTQTPSHQVTQMGQEVILRCVPISNHLYFYWYRQILGQKVEFLVSFYNNEISEKSEIFDDQFSVERPDGSNFTLKIRSTKLEDSAMYFCASSRDRGSYGYTFGSGTRLTVV.

J is TRBJ1-1 and V is TRBV27; no firm D call. V lost 3 bases to trimming and J lost 5 bases, with 10 bases between them. The CDR3 consists of 13 residues. Germline-derived CDR1 and CDR2 are MNHEY and SMNVEV (reference sequence). The CDR3 reads CASSFRIGTEAFF. CDR3 in DNA: TGTGCCAGCAGTTTCAGAATTGGGACTGAAGCTTTCTTT.

The rearrangement links TRBV3-1 (or the pseudogene TRBV3-2) to TRBJ2-3; a possible D gene is TRBD1 (5 bases). The CDR3 sequence is 14 residues long. Germline V gene lookup returns CDR1 LGHDT and CDR2 YNNKEL (reference sequence). V shed 1 base and J shed 4 bases, with 9 bases lying between them. The DNA of the CDR3 is TGTGCCAGCAGCCAAGCCGCAGGGCCAGATACGCAGTATTTT. Residues: CASSQAAGPDTQYF.

The CDR3 sequence is CASSILGGTTEAFF. The CDR3 DNA follows: TGTGCCAGTAGTATCCTGGGAGGGACGACTGAAGCTTTCTTT. V usage is TRBV19 and J usage is TRBJ1-1, with D possibly being TRBD1 (5 bases). Germline V gene data show CDR1 as LNHDA and CDR2 as SQIVND (reference sequence). The V and J ends lost 3 bases and 5 bases respectively, with 13 bases between them. CDR3 length: 14 residues. The whole variable domain, filled in from reference TRBV19 and TRBJ1-1, reads DGGITQSPKYLFRKEGQNVTLSCEQNLNHDAMYWYRQDPGQGLRLIYYSQIVNDFQKGDIAEGYSVSREKKESFPLTVTSAQKNPTAFYLCASSILGGTTEAFFGQGTRLTVV.

This clone has just one count. The chain couples TRBV2 to TRBJ2-7; D not resolved. CDR3 length: 14 residues. Trimming cost V 4 bases and J 9 bases, with 19 bases left between them. Germline CDR1 and CDR2: SNHLY and FYNNEI. The CDR3 loop reads CASSVDGHIAWQYF. The CDR3, as DNA: TGTGCCAGCAGTGTGGATGGCCACATTGCCTGGCAGTACTTC.

V usage is TRBV5-5 and J usage is TRBJ1-5; D gene unclear. Trimming stripped 4 bases from V and 1 base from J, with 9 bases between. CDR1 is SGHKS and CDR2 is YYEKEE in the germline V gene (reference sequence). The CDR3 is 14 amino acids. CDR3 in DNA: TGTGCCAGCAGCCAAGCGTCCAGCAATCAGCCCCAGCATTTT. Its protein product is CASSQASSNQPQHF.

The chain joins TRBV7-6 to TRBJ2-1; D ambiguous. Germline V gives CDR1 SGHVS, CDR2 FNYEAQ. V was clipped by 7 bases and J by 0 bases, with 25 bases between them. The CDR3 has 19 amino acids. The CDR3 DNA sequence: TGTGCCAGCACCCCGTGGGCAGAAAGTCTCCTGTCCTCCTACAATGAGCAGTTCTTC. Amino acid sequence: CASTPWAESLLSSYNEQFF.

The CDR3 DNA reads as TGTGCCAGCAGTGAACTACACGGAGGTGGTGAAAAACTGTTTTTT. It yields the protein CASSELHGGGEKLFF. The chain combines TRBV2 with TRBJ1-4, with unresolved D. The CDR3 is 15 amino acids. The germline gives CDR1 SNHLY, CDR2 FYNNEI. The ends were cut back, 2 bases at V and 7 bases at J, with 14 bases in the middle.

The rearrangement links TRBV9 to TRBJ1-1, with 7 bases matching TRBD1. The germline V gene has CDR1 SGDLS and CDR2 YYNGEE. Losses at the gene ends were 4 bases for V and 4 bases for J; bases not matched to a gene: 7. The CDR3 consists of 14 residues. The CDR3 loop is CASSLGRGGTEAFF. CDR3 in DNA: TGTGCCAGCAGCCTGGGCAGGGGGGGCACTGAAGCTTTCTTT.

This clone was seen just once. The chain couples TRBV29-1 to TRBJ1-2; 7 bases agree with TRBD1. Trimming at V came to 6 bases and at J to 8 bases, leaving 9 bases not matched to a gene. Germline V CDR1 and CDR2: SQVTM, ANQGSEA. The length of the CDR3 is 12 residues. The CDR3 DNA reads TGCAGCGTCCCCCGGACAGGAGTGGGCTACACCTTC. It encodes CSVPRTGVGYTF. Full variable domain (rest looked up from reference TRBV29-1 and TRBJ1-2): SAVISQKPSRDICQRGTSLTIQCQVDSQVTMMFWYRQQPGQSLTLIATANQGSEATYESGFVIDKFPISRPNLTFSTLTVSNMSPEDSSIYLCSVPRTGVGYTFGSGTRLTVV.

As regards this clone: Additional DNA sequences in this sample encode the identical CDR3. The J gene is TRBJ1-1, the V gene TRBV7-9; D is unresolved. Germline loops: CDR1 SEHNR, CDR2 FQNEAQ (reference sequence). There are 13 residues in the CDR3. The germline V and J ends were trimmed by 2 bases and 3 bases, with 7 bases remaining between them. The CDR3 sequence: CASSLIGDTEAFF. For the CDR3, the DNA is TGTGCCAGCAGCTTAATCGGGGACACTGAAGCTTTCTTT.

J is TRBJ1-1 and V is TRBV2, with D unclear. V was trimmed by 8 bases and J by 2 bases, leaving 9 bases between them. CDR3 length: 12 amino acids. Looked up from germline, CDR1 is SNHLY and CDR2 is FYNNEI. The CDR3 sequence is CASATGNTEAFF. The CDR3 DNA reads TGTGCCAGCGCTACCGGTAACACTGAAGCTTTCTTT.

The gene calls are TRBV5-6 and TRBJ2-5; D ambiguous. Per germline, CDR1 SGHDT and CDR2 YYEEEE. Trimming cost V 1 base and J 5 bases, with 6 bases left between them. The CDR3 spans 12 residues. CDR3 nucleotides: TGTGCCAGCAGCTTGCCTCGGGAGACCCAGTACTTC. Residues: CASSLPRETQYF.

The DNA for the CDR3 is TGTGCCAGCAGCGGCGGGGGGGCTGGCGGCGGGGAGCTGTTTTTT. Translated, it gives CASSGGGAGGGELFF. V usage is TRBV9 and J usage is TRBJ2-2; TRBD2 aligns across 9 bases. The CDR3 consists of 15 residues. In germline, CDR1 is SGDLS, CDR2 YYNGEE. The ends lost 3 bases at V and 7 bases at J; junction bases unmatched: 7. The entire variable domain, with the rest obtained from reference TRBV9 and TRBJ2-2, is as follows: DSGVTQTPKHLITATGQRVTLRCSPRSGDLSVYWYQQSLDQGLQFLIQYYNGEERAKGNILERFSAQQFPDLHSELNLSSLELGDSALYFCASSGGGAGGGELFFGEGSRLTVL.

The V call is TRBV7-2, the J call TRBJ2-6, with TRBD1 identical over 8 bases. The germline V gene encodes CDR1 SGHTA and CDR2 FQGNSA. V trimming: 5 bases; J trimming: 9 bases; junction bases outside the gene matches: 6. The CDR3 is made up of 14 amino acids. CDR3 sequence reads: CASSPTGAYNVLTF. CDR3 coding DNA: TGTGCCAGCAGCCCGACAGGGGCATACAACGTCCTGACTTTC.

CDR3 in amino acids: CASGPRGKGSYEQYF. CDR3 DNA sequence: TGTGCCAGCGGGCCCAGGGGTAAAGGATCCTACGAGCAGTACTTC. The chain uses TRBV28 and TRBJ2-7; the D gene is possibly TRBD1 (6 bases). CDR1 MDHEN and CDR2 SYDVKM come from the germline V gene. V shed 8 bases and J shed 1 base, with 18 bases lying between them. The CDR3 loop spans 15 amino acids. The complete variable domain, with remaining parts taken from reference TRBV28 and TRBJ2-7, reads DVKVTQSSRYLVKRTGEKVFLECVQDMDHENMFWYRQDPGLGLRLIYFSYDVKMKEKGDIPEGYSVSREKKERFSLILESASTNQTSMYLCASGPRGKGSYEQYFGPGTRLTVT.

The V and J genes are TRBV7-9 and TRBJ1-4, with D tentatively TRBD1 (5 bases). Germline lookup yields CDR1 SEHNR and CDR2 FQNEAQ (reference sequence). CDR3 length equals 15 residues. V was cut by 5 bases and J by 1 base, with 11 bases left in between. The CDR3 DNA reads as TGTGCCAGCAGCCCGGACGGGGGAACTAATGAAAAACTGTTTTTT. Translating it yields CASSPDGGTNEKLFF.

The chain links TRBV28 to TRBJ1-4; D remains unclear. The CDR3 length is 17 residues. Germline CDR1 and CDR2: MDHEN and SYDVKM. Trimming shortened V by 6 bases and J by 0 bases, and 17 bases separated the two germline ends. The CDR3 loop is CASSTRSWRATNEKLFF. In DNA, the CDR3 is TGTGCCAGCAGCACCCGAAGTTGGAGAGCAACTAATGAAAAACTGTTTTTT.

V and J are TRBV10-3 and TRBJ2-7; weak D call: TRBD2 (6 bases). V lost 4 bases to trimming and J lost 5 bases, with 18 bases between them. Germline values: CDR1 ENHRY, CDR2 SYGVKD. This CDR3 contains 15 residues. In DNA form, the CDR3 reads TGTGCCATCAGTGCAGTAGGCGGGACTGGGGACGAGCAGTACTTC. Amino acids: CAISAVGGTGDEQYF.

This clone is a singleton in its sample. This chain joins TRBV7-9 and TRBJ1-1, with TRBD1 identical over 11 bases. The CDR3 is 17 residues long. V lost 5 bases and J lost 5; bases outside the gene matches: 13. Per germline, CDR1 SEHNR and CDR2 FQNEAQ (reference sequence). This CDR3 reads CASSLVVDRGRKTEAFF. CDR3 in DNA: TGTGCCAGCAGCCTTGTTGTGGACAGGGGGCGGAAGACTGAAGCTTTCTTT.

The rearrangement uses TRBV5-4 and TRBJ1-3; D might be TRBD1 (5 bases). Germline CDR1 and CDR2: SGHNT and YYREEE (reference sequence). The CDR3 covers 16 residues. V was cut by 4 bases and J by 3 bases, with 17 bases left in between. CDR3 nucleotide sequence: TGTGCCAGCAGCCCCGAAAGGGGATCTTATGGAAACACCATATATTTT. Its protein is CASSPERGSYGNTIYF.

This chain connects TRBV7-9 to TRBJ1-4; D not resolved. The V end lost 6 bases, the J end lost 5 bases, and 13 bases lay between the germline ends. Germline CDR1 and CDR2: SEHNR and FQNEAQ (reference sequence). The CDR3 is 14 residues long. CDR3 DNA sequence: TGTGCCAGCAGGCCCCGTGAGCTAAATGAAAAACTGTTTTTT. Translated: CASRPRELNEKLFF.

The chain uses TRBV30 and TRBJ2-1; TRBD2 aligns across 9 bases. CDR1 and CDR2 from the germline V gene are GTSNPN and SVGIG (reference sequence). The CDR3 consists of 14 residues. J gave up 0 bases and V 4 bases, and 1 base lay outside the gene matches. The CDR3 loop is CAWTSGISYNEQFF. The CDR3, as DNA: TGTGCCTGGACTAGCGGGATCTCCTACAATGAGCAGTTCTTC.

This clone occurred once. The gene calls are TRBV9 and TRBJ1-2; perhaps TRBD1 as D (5 bases). Trimming cost V 1 base and J 2 bases, with 9 bases left between them. CDR1 and CDR2 (germline): SGDLS, YYNGEE. This CDR3 spans 14 amino acids. The DNA for the CDR3 is TGTGCCAGCAGCGTAAACGGGGCAAACTATGGCTACACCTTC. Protein sequence: CASSVNGANYGYTF. Complete variable domain (other parts from reference TRBV9 and TRBJ1-2): DSGVTQTPKHLITATGQRVTLRCSPRSGDLSVYWYQQSLDQGLQFLIQYYNGEERAKGNILERFSAQQFPDLHSELNLSSLELGDSALYFCASSVNGANYGYTFGSGTRLTVV.

The CDR3 coding sequence is TGTGCCAGCAGCCTATCCCGTTTGGGATATGGCTACACCTTC. Protein product: CASSLSRLGYGYTF. The V gene is TRBV3-1 (or the pseudogene TRBV3-2), the J gene TRBJ1-2; D is unresolved. The CDR3 is 14 residues long. The germline V gene has CDR1 LGHDT and CDR2 YNNKEL (reference sequence). V shed 4 bases and J shed 5 bases, with 14 bases lying between them.

The rearrangement uses TRBV27 and TRBJ1-1; the match to TRBD1 covers 8 bases. This CDR3 is 13 amino acids long. The germline V gene encodes CDR1 MNHEY and CDR2 SMNVEV (reference sequence). The V segment lost 10 bases and the J segment 5 bases; nucleotides outside the gene matches: 9. The DNA for the CDR3 is TGTGCCACCTCCGGCAGGGGGCGAACTGAAGCTTTCTTT. Protein: CATSGRGRTEAFF.

The rearrangement links TRBV11-2 to TRBJ1-5, with D unclear. The CDR3 runs 14 residues. Trimming left V 0 bases short and J 2 bases short, with 5 bases between. The germline V gene encodes CDR1 SGHAT and CDR2 FQNNGV. CDR3 protein: CASSLDGGNQPQHF. In nucleotides, the CDR3 is TGTGCCAGCAGCTTAGACGGGGGCAATCAGCCCCAGCATTTT. Variable domain in full (rest from reference TRBV11-2 and TRBJ1-5): EAGVAQSPRYKIIEKRQSVAFWCNPISGHATLYWYQQILGQGPKLLIQFQNNGVVDDSQLPKDRFSAERLKGVDSTLKIQPAKLEDSAVYLCASSLDGGNQPQHFGDGTRLSIL.

V and J are TRBV7-2 and TRBJ2-7; 7 nucleotides agree with TRBD1. The CDR3 length is 13 residues. CDR1 is SGHTA, CDR2 FQGNSA, per germline. The J segment lost 3 bases and the V segment lost 4 bases, leaving 3 bases of the junction unmatched. CDR3 nucleotides: TGTGCCAGCAGCTATAGGGGGCTCTACGAGCAGTACTTC. Protein product: CASSYRGLYEQYF.